A single sample gave rise to the 21 T cell receptor beta chains below, sequenced in a study of cytomegalovirus exposure and HLA in healthy donors. Use of 60 Vbeta and 13 Jbeta primers characterized the PCR. Sequencing used immunoSEQ multiplex PCR; TCRdb keeps in-frame clones, though not all of them. The listing contains approximately 120,000 clones. Sequencing input: PBMCs. These receptors were collected from a man aged 35 to 55 in good health and CMV-seronegative.

The J gene is TRBJ2-1, the V gene TRBV7-9, with 7 bases identical to TRBD2. The CDR3 is 16 residues long. The V and J ends lost 1 base and 5 bases, in that order; junction bases with no gene match: 8. The germline CDR1 and CDR2 sequences are SEHNR and FQNEAQ (reference sequence). CDR3 in DNA: TGTGCCAGCAGCTTAGGTACCACCAGCGGGAACAATGAGCAGTTCTTC. Protein: CASSLGTTSGNNEQFF.

The chain is built from TRBV28 and TRBJ1-5; weak D call: TRBD1 (6 bases). Looked up from germline, CDR1 is MDHEN and CDR2 is SYDVKM. Trimming cost V 2 bases and J 0 bases, with 11 bases left between them. The length of the CDR3 is 16 residues. The CDR3 region is CASSLGTPNSNQPQHF. For the CDR3, the DNA is TGTGCCAGCAGTTTAGGGACACCCAATAGCAATCAGCCCCAGCATTTT.

The genes are TRBV19 and TRBJ2-7; 9 bases fit TRBD2. Losses at the gene ends were 3 bases for V and 4 bases for J; bases not matched to a gene: 10. Germline CDR1 LNHDA, CDR2 SQIVND (reference sequence). The CDR3 runs to 16 residues. CDR3 residues: CASSMIKLAGVYEQYF. The CDR3 DNA reads as TGTGCCAGTAGTATGATCAAGTTAGCGGGGGTGTACGAGCAGTACTTC.

This chain joins TRBV10-2 and TRBJ2-5, with D unresolved. The V gene's germline CDR1 is WSHSY and CDR2 SAAADI. This CDR3 comprises 13 residues. V was pared by 7 bases and J by 4 bases, with 13 bases between. DNA of the CDR3: TGCGCCAGCACCCCCCGAGTTTCAGAGACCCAGTACTTC. Translated, it gives CASTPRVSETQYF.

The chain uses TRBV9 and TRBJ2-1; 9 positions agree with TRBD2. CDR1 is SGDLS and CDR2 is YYNGEE in the germline V gene. Unmatched junction bases numbered 4, after V lost 0 bases and J lost 6 bases. The CDR3 consists of 15 residues. CDR3 coding DNA: TGTGCCAGCAGCGTAGGTCCTAGCGGGACCAATGAGCAGTTCTTC. Its translation: CASSVGPSGTNEQFF.

CDR3 sequence (DNA): TGTGCCAGCAGCCGTCGAGGAGGGACAGGAAGAGACATGAACACTGAAGCTTTCTTT. Translated: CASSRRGGTGRDMNTEAFF. The rearrangement joins TRBV7-3 to TRBJ1-1; 8 positions match TRBD1. Germline V gene data show CDR1 as SGHTA and CDR2 as FQGTGA. The ends lost 5 bases at V and 0 bases at J; junction bases unmatched: 17. This CDR3 has 19 amino acids.

This chain joins TRBV29-1 and TRBJ1-2; 7 bases are a match to TRBD1. The CDR3 is 15 amino acids. Unmatched junction bases numbered 13, after V lost 5 bases and J lost 4 bases. The V gene's germline CDR1 is SQVTM and CDR2 ANQGSEA. The CDR3 DNA reads TGCAGCGTTTCTTCAGGGGACAGAAGTTCCTATGGCTACACCTTC. It codes for CSVSSGDRSSYGYTF. The entire variable domain, with the rest obtained from reference TRBV29-1 and TRBJ1-2, is as follows: SAVISQKPSRDICQRGTSLTIQCQVDSQVTMMFWYRQQPGQSLTLIATANQGSEATYESGFVIDKFPISRPNLTFSTLTVSNMSPEDSSIYLCSVSSGDRSSYGYTFGSGTRLTVV.

The rearrangement links TRBV4-1 to TRBJ2-4, with D possibly being TRBD2 (6 bases). This CDR3 region has 12 residues. Per the germline V gene, CDR1 is MGHRA and CDR2 is YSYEKL. The V and J ends lost 0 bases and 12 bases respectively, with 9 bases between them. CDR3 DNA sequence: TGCGCCAGCAGCCAAGATATGGGGGGTCAGTACTTC. Encoded protein: CASSQDMGGQYF.

The chain uses TRBV27 and TRBJ1-2; 7 bases align to TRBD1. The V gene's germline CDR1 is MNHEY and CDR2 SMNVEV (reference sequence). Trimming took 4 bases from V and 4 from J; bases not matched to a gene: 9. This CDR3 is built from 15 residues. The CDR3 is CASSWGAGGAYGYTF. The CDR3 region has the DNA TGTGCCAGCAGTTGGGGGGCAGGGGGTGCCTATGGCTACACCTTC.

CDR3 loop: CASRAWSTDTQYF. CDR3 coding DNA: TGTGCCAGCAGGGCATGGTCAACAGATACGCAGTATTTT. V usage is TRBV13 and J usage is TRBJ2-3; the D is unclear. This CDR3 comprises 13 residues. Trimming removed 6 bases at V and 3 bases at J, with 10 bases between. In germline, CDR1 is PRHDT, CDR2 FYEKMQ (reference sequence).

V gene TRBV9 combines with J gene TRBJ2-7; 9 bases agree with TRBD2. This CDR3 spans 14 amino acids. V lost 3 bases and J lost 5; bases outside the gene matches: 6. The V gene's germline CDR1 is SGDLS and CDR2 YYNGEE. CDR3 sequence (DNA): TGTGCCAGCAGCGCCCCCGGACTAGCGAACGAGCAGTACTTC. It yields the protein CASSAPGLANEQYF.

This chain uses TRBV5-4 with TRBJ2-6; 10 bases line up with TRBD1. V was clipped by 5 bases and J by 0 bases; unmatched bases: 14. Per germline, CDR1 SGHNT and CDR2 YYREEE (reference sequence). The CDR3 spans 20 residues. The CDR3 nucleotides are TGTGCCAGCAGAGACGGTCCCGGGACAGGGGTTAGCTCTGGGGCCAACGTCCTGACTTTC. Encoded protein: CASRDGPGTGVSSGANVLTF. The variable domain in full, with the rest retrieved from reference TRBV5-4 and TRBJ2-6, is ETGVTQSPTHLIKTRGQQVTLRCSSQSGHNTVSWYQQALGQGPQFIFQYYREEENGRGNFPPRFSGLQFPNYSSELNVNALELDDSALYLCASRDGPGTGVSSGANVLTFGAGSRLTVL.

This chain connects TRBV30 to TRBJ2-3; 9 bases fit TRBD2. V shed 4 bases and J 4 bases; nucleotides not matched to a gene: 9. Per germline, CDR1 GTSNPN and CDR2 SVGIG (reference sequence). CDR3 length: 15 amino acids. CDR3 sequence: CAWNMAGGDADTQYF. The CDR3 bases are TGTGCCTGGAATATGGCGGGAGGGGACGCAGATACGCAGTATTTT.

The gene calls are TRBV18 and TRBJ2-7, with 13 bases fitting TRBD2. Germline V gene lookup returns CDR1 KGHSH and CDR2 LQKENI. This CDR3 is 15 amino acids long. The trim removed 3 bases at V and 2 bases at J, leaving 1 base unmatched. As DNA, the CDR3 is TGTGCCAGCTCACCCACTAGCGGGGGGGCCTACGAGCAGTACTTC. It yields the protein CASSPTSGGAYEQYF.

V and J are TRBV5-1 and TRBJ2-5; 7 positions match TRBD2. The V gene's germline CDR1 is SGHRS and CDR2 YFSETQ. Germline trimming cut 2 bases from V and 2 bases from J; bases unmatched to any gene: 6. The CDR3 contains 15 residues. The CDR3: CASSFRPGGQETQYF. DNA for the CDR3: TGCGCCAGCAGCTTCCGGCCCGGGGGGCAAGAGACCCAGTACTTC.

The chain has TRBV7-2 and TRBJ2-7; D uncertain. V dropped 1 base and J dropped 0 bases, with 7 bases sitting between them. In germline, CDR1 is SGHTA, CDR2 FQGNSA. The CDR3 is 14 amino acids. The CDR3 spells CASSLGQISYEQYF. In DNA form, the CDR3 reads TGTGCCAGCAGCTTAGGGCAGATCTCCTACGAGCAGTACTTC.

In regard to this clone: The junction shows a germline mismatch at one end, possibly a read error. The chain recombines TRBV7-7 with TRBJ2-1; 7 positions agree with TRBD2. Germline assignment: CDR1 SSHAT and CDR2 FNYEAQ (reference sequence). The CDR3 is 14 amino acids. CDR3 in amino acids: CASSLSGTYNEQFF. The CDR3 nucleotides read TGTGCTAGCAGCTTAAGCGGGACCTACAATGAGCAGTTCTTC.

The chain recombines TRBV5-4 with TRBJ1-2, with TRBD1 as a possible D gene (5 bases). V lost 3 bases to trimming and J lost 8 bases, with 20 bases between them. The CDR3 has 15 residues. Germline values: CDR1 SGHNT, CDR2 YYREEE (reference sequence). The CDR3 loop is CASSYEAGGNRGYTF. The CDR3 DNA reads as TGTGCCAGCAGCTATGAAGCCGGGGGGAATCGGGGCTACACCTTC. The full variable domain, rest sourced from reference TRBV5-4 and TRBJ1-2, is ETGVTQSPTHLIKTRGQQVTLRCSSQSGHNTVSWYQQALGQGPQFIFQYYREEENGRGNFPPRFSGLQFPNYSSELNVNALELDDSALYLCASSYEAGGNRGYTFGSGTRLTVV.

The V and J genes are TRBV5-4 and TRBJ2-2, with TRBD1 identical over 7 bases. CDR1 and CDR2 from the germline V gene are SGHNT and YYREEE (reference sequence). The CDR3 has 15 amino acids. J lost 6 bases, V lost 4 bases, and 9 bases had no gene match. CDR3 loop: CASSAPGQFSGELFF. CDR3 bases: TGTGCCAGCAGCGCGCCGGGACAGTTCTCCGGGGAGCTGTTTTTT.

The J gene is TRBJ2-7, the V gene TRBV7-8; weak D call: TRBD2 (6 bases). The CDR3 has 17 amino acids. In germline, CDR1 is SGHVS, CDR2 FQNEAQ. V lost 0 bases to trimming and J lost 0 bases, with 15 bases between them. For the CDR3, the DNA is TGTGCCAGCAGCTTAGCGGGAGGAGGACTCAGCTCCTACGAGCAGTACTTC. This sequence encodes CASSLAGGGLSSYEQYF.

The chain combines TRBV9 with TRBJ2-1; D is ambiguous. Germline-derived CDR1 and CDR2 are SGDLS and YYNGEE. CDR3 length: 15 residues. V dropped 4 bases and J dropped 5 bases, with 16 bases sitting between them. The CDR3 sequence: CASSPTYPRDNEQFF. In DNA form, the CDR3 reads TGTGCCAGCAGCCCGACCTATCCTAGAGACAATGAGCAGTTCTTC.